This entry lists 15 T cell receptor beta chains sequenced from one sample in a study of blood T cell repertoires in COVID-19. Assay used: immunoSEQ multiplex PCR; TCRdb lists only in-frame clones, some missing. The table lists approximately 160,000 clones, around four fifths of them singletons. Specimen: PBMCs or T cells enriched from blood (not recorded which). These receptors were collected from a woman between 50 and 59 years old in a cohort exposed to, infected with or recovered from COVID-19 (not recorded which).

The chain has TRBV6-1 and TRBJ2-2, with 7 bases identical to TRBD2. J lost 6 bases, V lost 6 bases, and 1 base had no gene match. There are 12 residues in the CDR3. Germline CDR1 MNHNS, CDR2 SASEGT. This chain's CDR3 is CASSRGAGELFF. CDR3 DNA sequence: TGTGCCAGCAGCCGGGGGGCCGGGGAGCTGTTTTTT.

The chain joins TRBV6-5 to TRBJ2-7, with 10 bases that match TRBD1. After removal of 8 bases from V and 0 bases from J, the junction contained 7 bases not matched to a gene. The CDR3 covers 15 residues. From germline, CDR1 is MNHEY and CDR2 SVGAGI. CDR3 sequence: CASGTGTGVSYEQYF. For the CDR3, the DNA is TGTGCCAGCGGAACCGGGACAGGGGTCTCCTACGAGCAGTACTTC.

This clone showed up just once. The chain recombines TRBV2 with TRBJ1-4; D not certain. Germline assignment: CDR1 SNHLY and CDR2 FYNNEI. The V gene lost 4 bases and the J gene lost 4 bases, with 13 bases spanning the gap. CDR3 size: 15 residues. CDR3 sequence: CASSASGADNEKLFF. CDR3 coding DNA: TGTGCCAGCAGTGCATCGGGTGCCGATAATGAAAAACTGTTTTTT.

CDR3 DNA: TGTGCCAGCAGCCAAGCACTAGCCACCGGGGAGCTGTTTTTT. Amino acids: CASSQALATGELFF. The chain has TRBV3-1 (or the pseudogene TRBV3-2) and TRBJ2-2, with TRBD2 as a possible D gene (6 bases). CDR1 is LGHDT and CDR2 is YNNKEL in the germline V gene (reference sequence). Trimming removed 1 base at V and 4 bases at J, with 7 bases between. This CDR3 is 14 amino acids long.

CDR3 nucleotides: TGTGCCAGCAGTAAATACCGCGGACTAGCGGGAGGCTCTGAGACCCAGTACTTC. It translates to CASSKYRGLAGGSETQYF. The chain combines TRBV28 with TRBJ2-5; 14 bases line up with TRBD2. Germline CDR1 MDHEN, CDR2 SYDVKM. The CDR3 is 18 residues long. With 5 bases clipped from V and 5 bases from J, the junction kept 13 bases outside the gene matches.

This chain uses TRBV2 with TRBJ1-1; maybe TRBD1 (6 bases). The CDR3 covers 12 residues. Trimming removed 10 bases at V and 2 bases at J, with 11 bases between. Looked up from germline, CDR1 is SNHLY and CDR2 is FYNNEI. The CDR3 nucleotides are TGTGCCACGAACAGGGTTAACACTGAAGCTTTCTTT. This codes for CATNRVNTEAFF.

This clone appeared a few times. The chain couples TRBV5-4 to TRBJ2-7, with a weak D call TRBD1 (5 bases). Germline CDR1 is SGHNT and CDR2 is YYREEE (reference sequence). With 1 base removed from V and 3 bases from J, the gap between germline ends came to 8 bases. CDR3 length: 13 residues. CDR3 DNA: TGTGCCAGCAGCTTGCCAGGGAACTACGAGCAGTACTTC. Its translation is CASSLPGNYEQYF.

The CDR3 here is CASSLGLAPAYEQYF. DNA for the CDR3: TGTGCCAGCAGCTTAGGGTTAGCGCCAGCCTACGAGCAGTACTTC. The chain combines TRBV5-4 with TRBJ2-7; possible D gene TRBD2, 5 bases. V was pared by 2 bases and J by 2 bases, with 14 bases between. In germline, CDR1 is SGHNT, CDR2 YYREEE (reference sequence). CDR3 length: 15 amino acids.

In this sample, this clone turned up a few times. The V and J genes are TRBV29-1 and TRBJ1-1; 7 nucleotides agree with TRBD1. Germline CDR1 and CDR2: SQVTM and ANQGSEA. The trim removed 0 bases at V and 4 bases at J, leaving 2 bases unmatched. This CDR3 has 13 amino acids. The CDR3 sequence is CSVEEAGGTEAFF. DNA of the CDR3: TGCAGCGTTGAAGAGGCAGGGGGCACTGAAGCTTTCTTT.

The V call is TRBV9, the J call TRBJ2-7, with D possibly TRBD2 on 6 matching bases. Germline V gives CDR1 SGDLS, CDR2 YYNGEE. This CDR3 region has 15 residues. V gave up 4 bases and J gave up 3 bases, with 17 bases separating them. In nucleotides, the CDR3 is TGTGCCAGCAGCACAGGAGCGGGTCAGGACTACGAGCAGTACTTC. Its protein product is CASSTGAGQDYEQYF.

The rearrangement joins TRBV4-1 to TRBJ1-2; 7 nucleotides match TRBD1. Trimming at V came to 2 bases and at J to 2 bases, leaving 2 bases not matched to a gene. CDR1 is MGHRA, CDR2 YSYEKL, per germline. This CDR3 has 14 amino acids. CDR3 nucleotides: TGCGCCAGCAGCCAAACGGGACAGAACTATGGCTACACCTTC. Amino acids: CASSQTGQNYGYTF.

This sequence joins TRBV30 and TRBJ2-1, with D perhaps TRBD2 (6 bases). From germline, CDR1 is GTSNPN and CDR2 SVGIG (reference sequence). Trimming took off 1 base at V and 8 bases at J, with 15 bases between the two ends. This CDR3 contains 14 residues. The CDR3 nucleotides are TGTGCCTGGAGTGCGTTAGCGGAGGTAGATGAGCAGTTCTTC. This encodes CAWSALAEVDEQFF.

The chain combines TRBV18 with TRBJ1-2; possible D gene TRBD1, 5 bases. The CDR3 runs to 16 residues. CDR1 is KGHSH and CDR2 is LQKENI in the germline V gene. Trimming left V 3 bases short and J 4 bases short, with 18 bases between. CDR3 sequence reads: CASSPGGGLLSYGYTF. DNA of the CDR3: TGTGCCAGCTCACCCGGCGGGGGACTACTATCCTATGGCTACACCTTC. The variable domain in full, completed from reference TRBV18 and TRBJ1-2, reads NAGVMQNPRHLVRRRGQEARLRCSPMKGHSHVYWYRQLPEEGLKFMVYLQKENIIDESGMPKERFSAEFPKEGPSILRIQQVVRGDSAAYFCASSPGGGLLSYGYTFGSGTRLTVV.

The chain combines TRBV7-3 with TRBJ2-2, with TRBD1 identical over 9 bases. Germline V lookup: CDR1 SGHTA, CDR2 FQGTGA. The CDR3 totals 15 residues. V shed 4 bases and J 5 bases; nucleotides not matched to a gene: 5. CDR3 bases: TGTGCCAGCAGCTCGGGACAGGGTTTGACCGGGGAGCTGTTTTTT. Residues: CASSSGQGLTGELFF. Full variable domain (missing parts from reference TRBV7-3 and TRBJ2-2): GAGVSQTPSNKVTEKGKYVELRCDPISGHTALYWYRQSLGQGPEFLIYFQGTGAADDSGLPNDRFFAVRPEGSVSTLKIQRTERGDSAVYLCASSSGQGLTGELFFGEGSRLTVL.

For the CDR3, the DNA is TGTGCCAGCAGCCAAGCTTGGGGGACTAGCGGGCCAGATACGCAGTATTTT. Residues: CASSQAWGTSGPDTQYF. The V gene is TRBV3-1 (or the pseudogene TRBV3-2), the J gene TRBJ2-3; TRBD2 matches 12 bases. CDR1 and CDR2 (germline): LGHDT, YNNKEL (reference sequence). V was pared by 1 base and J by 4 bases, with 6 bases of the junction left unmatched. CDR3 length: 17 amino acids.